This T cell receptor beta chain came from a study of identifying expanded T cells in peripheral blood. Whole-study results and caveats: Across healthy donors, higher total template counts meant significantly greater roughly 2-week count variance. Technical replicates showed about 1.2 changed clones; two weeks about 16; four weeks 19.

About this clone: Its antigen is currently unknown.

During the collection period, no donor immune events like infections were recorded. The table came from immunoSEQ multiplex PCR; TCRdb's copy has only in-frame clones and leaves some out. This table holds more than 65,000 clones, 89% found once. The receptor's source is a person between 18 and 70 years old in good health. Sequencing used blood.

The chain's CDR3 is CASSLSPGLASEQFF. The CDR3 nucleotides read TGCGCCAGCAGCTTGTCACCGGGACTAGCAAGTGAGCAGTTCTTC. V is TRBV5-1 and J is TRBJ2-1; 9 nucleotides line up with TRBD2. Germline CDR1 and CDR2: SGHRS and YFSETQ. With V trimmed by 1 base and J by 9 bases, 8 bases remained unmatched. CDR3 length equals 15 residues. Full variable domain (missing parts from reference TRBV5-1 and TRBJ2-1): KAGVTQTPRYLIKTRGQQVTLSCSPISGHRSVSWYQQTPGQGLQFLFEYFSETQRNKGNFPGRFSGRQFSNSRSEMNVSTLELGDSALYLCASSLSPGLASEQFFGPGTRLTVL.